One and the same sample provided the 4 T cell receptor beta chains below, sequenced in a study of blood T cells in healthy people across ages. The authors ran a second PCR of about 7 to 12 cycles using a sample-barcoded 5' primer and a J-beta primer mix. TCRdb re-derived calls from the 5' RACE reads in MiXCR, one entry per CDR3 protein. The data contain about 720,000 distinct CDR3 sequences, around 25% of them singletons. These same data were also listed under a study on T cells of mothers and their children.

Material for sequencing was blood. The receptors come from a boy aged 10-17 years in good health.

The chain joins TRBV7-2 to TRBJ2-4; 8 positions agree with TRBD1. Germline V gene data show CDR1 as SGHTA and CDR2 as FQGNSA. The CDR3 totals 13 residues. With 3 bases clipped from V and 9 bases from J, the junction kept 4 bases outside the gene matches. The CDR3 DNA sequence: TGTGCCAGCAGCTTTGGACAGGGCCTCATTCAGTACTTC. Its translation is CASSFGQGLIQYF.

The chain links TRBV20-1 to TRBJ2-5; a weak D match, TRBD2 (5 bases). Germline assignment: CDR1 DFQATT and CDR2 SNEGSKA (reference sequence). The CDR3 has 12 amino acids. Between the trimmed V and J ends, which lost 6 bases and 7 bases, there was a span of 15 bases. CDR3 in amino acids: CSAPSLRGTQYF. DNA of the CDR3: TGCAGTGCCCCTTCCCTTCGGGGGACCCAGTACTTC.

This clonotype was seen only a few times. The rearrangement links TRBV5-4 to TRBJ2-5, with TRBD1 matching 7 bases. Germline assignment: CDR1 SGHNT and CDR2 YYREEE (reference sequence). The CDR3 has 13 residues. The V gene end was trimmed by 3 bases and the J gene end by 3 bases; junction bases not matched to a gene: 2. CDR3 sequence reads: CASSWQGEETQYF. DNA of the CDR3: TGTGCCAGCAGCTGGCAGGGGGAAGAGACCCAGTACTTC.

The chain is built from TRBV7-2 and TRBJ2-7; no firm D call. V lost 2 bases and J lost 3, with 11 bases in between. CDR3 length: 14 amino acids. The germline V gene has CDR1 SGHTA and CDR2 FQGNSA. CDR3 residues: CASSLRAVNYEQYF. CDR3 sequence (DNA): TGTGCCAGCAGCTTAAGGGCAGTAAACTACGAGCAGTACTTC.